The sequence of this TCR beta chain was determined in a study of neurological immune-mediated disorders. This CDR3 has 15 amino acids. CDR1 is SGHAT, CDR2 FQNNGV, per germline. The germline V and J ends were trimmed by 5 bases and 0 bases, with 8 bases remaining between them. This clonotype appeared a few times. The making of cDNA relied on 5'RACE with 10-nucleotide random UMIs. From the 5' RACE reads, TCRdb called clonotypes with MiXCR, one entry per CDR3 protein. The table records tens of thousands of distinct CDR3 sequences, around 6% of them present only once. This receptor was obtained from a woman aged 50 to 65 in good health. Sequencing was carried out using CD4+ T cells from blood. The V gene is TRBV11-2, the J gene TRBJ2-6, with D possibly TRBD2 on 5 matching bases. CDR3 sequence (DNA): TGTGCCAGCAGCCTAGGGAGCTCTGGGGCCAACGTCCTGACTTTC. Its translation: CASSLGSSGANVLTF.